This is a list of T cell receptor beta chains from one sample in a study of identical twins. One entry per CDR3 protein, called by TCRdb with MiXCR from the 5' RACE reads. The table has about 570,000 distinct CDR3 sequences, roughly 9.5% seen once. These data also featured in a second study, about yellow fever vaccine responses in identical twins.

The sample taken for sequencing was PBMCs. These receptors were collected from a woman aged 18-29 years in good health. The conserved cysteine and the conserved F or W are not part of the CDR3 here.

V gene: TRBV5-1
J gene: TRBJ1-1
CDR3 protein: ASSLHASSNTEAF

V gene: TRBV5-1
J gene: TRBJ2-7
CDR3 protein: ASSLDIPGPYEQY

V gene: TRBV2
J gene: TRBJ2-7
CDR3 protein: ARSSGGAYEQY

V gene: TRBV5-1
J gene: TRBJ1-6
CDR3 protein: ASGVSYNSPLH

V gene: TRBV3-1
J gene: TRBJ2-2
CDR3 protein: ASSRNRGQGATGELF

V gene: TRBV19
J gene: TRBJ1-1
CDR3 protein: ASTPRQGGTEAF

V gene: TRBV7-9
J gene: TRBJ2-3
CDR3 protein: ASSERVGEDTQY

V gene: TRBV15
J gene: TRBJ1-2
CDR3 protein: ATGSGRGYT

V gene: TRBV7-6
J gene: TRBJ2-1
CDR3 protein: ASSLKAGGPDSEQF

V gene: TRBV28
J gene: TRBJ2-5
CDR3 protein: ASSFGQGGETQY

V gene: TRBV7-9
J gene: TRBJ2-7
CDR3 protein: ASSPPTGDEQY

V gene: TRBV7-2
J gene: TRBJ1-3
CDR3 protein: ASSFRGFSGNTIY

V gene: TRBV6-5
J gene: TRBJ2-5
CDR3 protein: ASSYGRLAGGRGETQY

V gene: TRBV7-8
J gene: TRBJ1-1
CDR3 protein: ASSSDGGTEAF

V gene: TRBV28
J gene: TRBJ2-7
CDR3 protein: ASSFLQEQY

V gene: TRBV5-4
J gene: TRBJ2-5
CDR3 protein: ASSLFGVQETQY

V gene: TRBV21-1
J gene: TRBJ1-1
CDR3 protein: ASSKVSGWKTTEAF

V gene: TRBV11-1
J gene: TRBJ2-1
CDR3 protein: ASSSYQTTSAKYNEQF

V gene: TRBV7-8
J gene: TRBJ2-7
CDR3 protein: ASSPRTGGAPVPYEQY